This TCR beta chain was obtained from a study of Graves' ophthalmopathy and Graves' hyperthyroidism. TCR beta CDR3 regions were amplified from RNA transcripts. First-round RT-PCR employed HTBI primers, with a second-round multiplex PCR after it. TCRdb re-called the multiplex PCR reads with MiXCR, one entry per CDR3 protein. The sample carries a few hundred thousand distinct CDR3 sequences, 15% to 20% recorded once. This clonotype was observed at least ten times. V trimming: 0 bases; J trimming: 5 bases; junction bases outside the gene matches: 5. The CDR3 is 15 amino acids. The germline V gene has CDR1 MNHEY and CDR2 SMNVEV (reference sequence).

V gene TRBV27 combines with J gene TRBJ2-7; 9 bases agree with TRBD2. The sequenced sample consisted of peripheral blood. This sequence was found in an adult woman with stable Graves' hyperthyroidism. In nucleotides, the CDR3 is TGTGCCAGCAGTTTATCTAGCGGGAGTGCCCACGAGCAGTACTTC. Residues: CASSLSSGSAHEQYF.